This entry lists 20 T cell receptor beta chains sequenced from one sample in a study of shared clonotypes between healthy human individuals. Profiling relied on immunoSEQ multiplex PCR, and the TCRdb table lists in-frame clones only, not all of them. The table includes some 92,000 clones, 40% to 55% detected once. Sequenced input: PBMCs. The receptors shown here come from a woman between 35 and 50 years old in good health. Some clones in this sample may be carry-over from other donors' samples.

The genes are TRBV28 and TRBJ1-1; D uncertain. Trimming took 6 bases from V and 1 from J, leaving 12 bases between them. There are 14 residues in the CDR3. The V gene's germline CDR1 is MDHEN and CDR2 SYDVKM. The CDR3 here is CASRLTQPNTEAFF. CDR3 DNA sequence: TGTGCCAGCAGACTGACACAACCGAACACTGAAGCTTTCTTT. The full variable domain, its missing parts supplied by reference TRBV28 and TRBJ1-1, is DVKVTQSSRYLVKRTGEKVFLECVQDMDHENMFWYRQDPGLGLRLIYFSYDVKMKEKGDIPEGYSVSREKKERFSLILESASTNQTSMYLCASRLTQPNTEAFFGQGTRLTVV.

V usage is TRBV30 and J usage is TRBJ1-1, with TRBD1 as a possible D gene (5 bases). Germline CDR1 GTSNPN, CDR2 SVGIG (reference sequence). The V gene lost 0 bases and the J gene lost 7 bases, with 12 bases spanning the gap. This CDR3 contains 13 residues. The CDR3 DNA follows: TGTGCCTGGAGTGTATTGGATGGGGGTGAAGCTTTCTTT. Amino acids: CAWSVLDGGEAFF.

This chain uses TRBV10-3 with TRBJ1-4; D not certain. V dropped 2 bases and J dropped 6 bases, with 7 bases sitting between them. Germline V gene sequence: CDR1 ENHRY, CDR2 SYGVKD. There are 13 residues in the CDR3. The CDR3 loop is CAISEGRHEKLFF. The CDR3 DNA sequence: TGTGCCATCAGTGAGGGCAGACATGAAAAACTGTTTTTT.

This chain uses TRBV6-4 with TRBJ2-3, with 7 bases aligning to TRBD1. Trimming took 2 bases from V and 4 from J; bases not matched to a gene: 3. CDR1 MRHNA and CDR2 SNTAGT come from the germline V gene. This CDR3 comprises 14 residues. The DNA for the CDR3 is TGTGCCAGCAGTGACGGGCAGGGGGCAGATACGCAGTATTTT. Protein: CASSDGQGADTQYF.

V is TRBV5-6 and J is TRBJ1-4, with 7 bases that match TRBD1. This CDR3 is 14 amino acids long. V lost 3 bases and J lost 6; bases outside the gene matches: 5. Germline CDR1 is SGHDT and CDR2 is YYEEEE. The CDR3 loop is CASSWDSSHEKLFF. The CDR3 DNA reads TGTGCCAGCAGCTGGGACAGTTCACATGAAAAACTGTTTTTT. The full variable domain, its missing parts supplied by reference TRBV5-6 and TRBJ1-4, is DAGVTQSPTHLIKTRGQQVTLRCSPKSGHDTVSWYQQALGQGPQFIFQYYEEEERQRGNFPDRFSGHQFPNYSSELNVNALLLGDSALYLCASSWDSSHEKLFFGSGTQLSVL.

This clone was seen ten or more times. The V call is TRBV5-1, the J call TRBJ2-7; 8 bases are shared with TRBD2. CDR1 and CDR2 (germline): SGHRS, YFSETQ. After removal of 6 bases from V and 0 bases from J, the junction contained 8 bases not matched to a gene. The CDR3 is made up of 15 amino acids. The CDR3 spells CASNPSGSLSYEQYF. CDR3 DNA sequence: TGCGCCAGCAACCCTAGCGGGTCCCTCTCCTACGAGCAGTACTTC.

This clone appeared a few times. The chain combines TRBV7-9 with TRBJ2-3, with unresolved D. The CDR3 loop spans 15 amino acids. CDR1 SEHNR and CDR2 FQNEAQ come from the germline V gene (reference sequence). Trimming shortened V by 2 bases and J by 2 bases, and 11 bases separated the two germline ends. The CDR3 region is CASSLTLQITDTQYF. The CDR3 coding sequence is TGTGCCAGCAGCTTAACCCTCCAGATCACAGATACGCAGTATTTT.

This clone was seen a few times. This chain connects TRBV27 to TRBJ1-5; D gene ambiguous. The V and J ends lost 3 bases and 0 bases respectively, with 9 bases between them. Per germline, CDR1 MNHEY and CDR2 SMNVEV (reference sequence). This CDR3 contains 15 residues. CDR3 in amino acids: CASSFLGDSNQPQHF. The DNA of the CDR3 is TGTGCCAGCAGTTTCTTAGGAGATAGCAATCAGCCCCAGCATTTT.

This chain links TRBV18 with TRBJ1-2; 7 bases agree with TRBD1. The CDR3 runs 16 residues. Trimming removed 5 bases from V and 2 bases from J; junction bases left unmatched: 11. Looked up from germline, CDR1 is KGHSH and CDR2 is LQKENI. DNA for the CDR3: TGTGCCAGCTCATTCTCCCCGGGACAGCAGAACTATGGCTACACCTTC. Translated, it gives CASSFSPGQQNYGYTF.

The chain couples TRBV5-6 to TRBJ2-7; 15 nucleotides align to TRBD2. The CDR3 contains 16 residues. V was pared by 4 bases and J by 2 bases, with 4 bases of the junction left unmatched. Per germline, CDR1 SGHDT and CDR2 YYEEEE. CDR3 in DNA: TGTGCCAGCAGCGCCGGACTAGCGGGAGGGACCTACGAGCAGTACTTC. Its translation is CASSAGLAGGTYEQYF.

With respect to this clone: A far more abundant clone sits one base away, making this likely a read error. The V call is TRBV29-1, the J call TRBJ2-7; weak D call: TRBD1 (6 bases). Germline CDR1 SQVTM, CDR2 ANQGSEA. This CDR3 comprises 14 residues. The CDR3 reads CSVGTGQMNYERYF. The CDR3 coding sequence is TGCAGCGTGGGGACGGGACAAATGAACTACGAGCGGTACTTC.

This sequence joins TRBV29-1 and TRBJ2-1, with D tentatively TRBD1 (6 bases). CDR1 is SQVTM and CDR2 is ANQGSEA in the germline V gene. The CDR3 contains 11 residues. Between the trimmed V and J ends, which lost 7 bases and 5 bases, there was a span of 9 bases. This chain's CDR3 is CSARGDNEQFF. The DNA for the CDR3 is TGCAGCGCCAGGGGCGACAATGAGCAGTTCTTC.

The V gene is TRBV28, the J gene TRBJ2-5; 7 bases map to TRBD1. Germline CDR1 reads MDHEN; CDR2 reads SYDVKM. Germline trimming cut 2 bases from V and 5 bases from J; bases unmatched to any gene: 8. The length of the CDR3 is 15 residues. CDR3 sequence reads: CASSLPKGQVETQYF. The CDR3 DNA reads TGTGCCAGCAGTTTACCCAAAGGACAGGTTGAGACCCAGTACTTC.

V and J are TRBV9 and TRBJ2-1, with D possibly matching TRBD2 (5 bases). The germline gives CDR1 SGDLS, CDR2 YYNGEE. The CDR3 contains 15 residues. Between the trimmed V and J ends, which lost 4 bases and 3 bases, there was a span of 14 bases. The CDR3 sequence: CASSQGSGNYNEQFF. CDR3 coding DNA: TGTGCCAGCAGCCAAGGTTCGGGAAACTACAATGAGCAGTTCTTC.

This sequence joins TRBV4-1 and TRBJ2-7; D unresolved. The DNA end favors TRBJ2-5, so the J call may be wrong. This CDR3 is built from 13 residues. CDR1 and CDR2 from the germline V gene are MGHRA and YSYEKL. Written as DNA, the CDR3 is TGCGCCAGCAGCCAAGGACTCCAAGAGACCCAGTACTTC. This encodes CASSQGLQETQYF.

The chain joins TRBV2 to TRBJ2-1, with D perhaps matching TRBD1 or TRBD2 (5 bases each). Germline loops: CDR1 SNHLY, CDR2 FYNNEI. V lost 6 bases and J lost 7, with 16 bases in between. CDR3 length: 14 residues. In DNA, the CDR3 is TGTGCCAGCAGAGCAACCGGGACGCAAAATGAGCAGTTCTTC. This encodes CASRATGTQNEQFF.

This clone was counted only a few times. This chain links TRBV7-9 with TRBJ2-5; D is ambiguous. The CDR3 loop spans 11 amino acids. The germline V gene has CDR1 SEHNR and CDR2 FQNEAQ (reference sequence). V shed 5 bases and J shed 4 bases, with 5 bases lying between them. The chain's CDR3 is CASSKRETQYF. CDR3 sequence (DNA): TGTGCCAGCAGCAAGAGAGAGACCCAGTACTTC.

The table lists this clone with a few counts. The V call is TRBV7-2, the J call TRBJ2-5; 9 bases agree with TRBD2. Looked up from germline, CDR1 is SGHTA and CDR2 is FQGNSA. Trimming cost V 5 bases and J 2 bases; bases outside gene matches: 6. The length of the CDR3 is 15 residues. This CDR3 reads CASSPGTSRQETQYF. CDR3 bases: TGTGCCAGCAGCCCCGGGACTAGCAGACAAGAGACCCAGTACTTC.

The CDR3: CASSESGLAYEQYF. The CDR3 DNA reads as TGTGCCAGCAGTGAATCCGGACTAGCCTACGAGCAGTACTTC. V gene TRBV25-1 combines with J gene TRBJ2-7; TRBD2 agrees at 7 bases. The CDR3 sequence is 14 residues long. The V and J ends lost 1 base and 2 bases, in that order; junction bases with no gene match: 2. Germline V gene sequence: CDR1 MGHDK, CDR2 SYGVNS.

This clone was picked up many times. The rearrangement links TRBV27 to TRBJ2-7, with D maybe TRBD2 (6 bases). The CDR3 is made up of 14 amino acids. With 2 bases removed from V and 4 bases from J, the gap between germline ends came to 12 bases. Germline V gene data show CDR1 as MNHEY and CDR2 as SMNVEV (reference sequence). CDR3 in DNA: TGTGCCAGCAGTTTAGACGGGAGAACATACGAGCAGTACTTC. It specifies CASSLDGRTYEQYF.